This is a list of T cell receptor beta chains from one sample in a study of T cell responses to AZD1222 COVID-19 vaccine. Repertoires were generated with immunoSEQ multiplex PCR, while TCRdb's copy carries only in-frame clones and drops some. The sample consists of about 110,000 clones, around 90% of them appearing once. Sequencing was performed on peripheral blood, taken on day 0 of AZD1222 vaccination. These receptors originate from an adult in good health. Both conserved end residues are part of each CDR3. Each record gives: V gene, J gene, D gene, clone size, CDR3 protein, CDR3 DNA. A D gene is named only where the DNA matches it firmly. A row's size may be missing; if present it is once, few, many or a size class.

V: TRBV29-1; J: TRBJ1-1; D: NA; size: NA; CDR3: CSVANLRETEAFF; DNA: TGCAGCGTTGCCAATCTCCGGGAGACTGAAGCTTTCTTT
V: TRBV3-1/TRBV3-2; J: TRBJ1-2; D: TRBD1; size: NA; CDR3: CASSQGTGDYGYTF; DNA: TGTGCCAGCAGCCAAGGGACAGGGGACTATGGCTACACCTTC
V: TRBV21-1; J: TRBJ2-3; D: NA; size: NA; CDR3: CASSKWRDDSTDTQYF; DNA: TGTGCCAGCAGCAAATGGCGGGACGACAGCACAGATACGCAGTATTTT
V: TRBV27; J: TRBJ1-5; D: TRBD1; size: NA; CDR3: CASSLSGTVSLPQHF; DNA: TGTGCCAGCAGTTTATCAGGGACAGTTTCCTTGCCCCAGCATTTT
V: TRBV27; J: TRBJ2-2; D: TRBD1; size: NA; CDR3: CASSLRQGINTGELFF; DNA: TGTGCCAGCAGTTTAAGACAGGGGATAAACACCGGGGAGCTGTTTTTT
V: TRBV5-1; J: TRBJ1-1; D: NA; size: few; CDR3: CASSLGGPSTEAFF; DNA: TGCGCCAGCAGCTTGGGGGGCCCGAGCACTGAAGCTTTCTTT
V: TRBV15; J: TRBJ2-5; D: NA; size: few; CDR3: CATSSRGRAGFQETQYF; DNA: TGTGCCACCAGCAGCCGGGGAAGGGCCGGGTTTCAAGAGACCCAGTACTTC
V: TRBV10-3; J: TRBJ2-7; D: NA; size: few; CDR3: CAISERSYEQYF; DNA: TGTGCCATCAGTGAGCGTTCCTACGAGCAGTACTTC
V: TRBV10-1; J: TRBJ1-2; D: NA; size: NA; CDR3: CASSSGQRPAGYGYTF; DNA: TGCGCCAGCAGTTCGGGCCAACGACCCGCTGGCTATGGCTACACCTTC
V: TRBV11-2; J: TRBJ1-1; D: NA; size: NA; CDR3: CASSLTWFGNTEAFF; DNA: TGTGCCAGCAGCTTAACTTGGTTTGGGAACACTGAAGCTTTCTTT
V: TRBV20-1; J: TRBJ1-1; D: NA; size: NA; CDR3: CSAKGGTEAFF; DNA: TGCAGTGCTAAGGGGGGCACTGAAGCTTTCTTT
V: TRBV4-2; J: TRBJ1-4; D: NA; size: NA; CDR3: CASSPTEGGVEKLFF; DNA: TGTGCCAGCAGCCCCACAGAGGGGGGCGTTGAAAAACTGTTTTTT
V: TRBV30; J: TRBJ2-7; D: NA; size: NA; CDR3: CAWGTDSSYEQYF; DNA: TGTGCCTGGGGAACAGATAGCTCCTACGAGCAGTACTTC
V: TRBV6-6; J: TRBJ1-2; D: NA; size: NA; CDR3: CASSQKKQPGYTF; DNA: TGTGCCAGCAGTCAGAAAAAACAGCCTGGCTACACCTTC
V: TRBV11-1; J: TRBJ2-1; D: TRBD2; size: NA; CDR3: CASRPWGSGRGYEQFF; DNA: TGTGCCAGCAGACCTTGGGGTAGCGGGAGGGGGTATGAGCAGTTCTTC
V: TRBV10-3; J: TRBJ1-3; D: NA; size: NA; CDR3: CAISESGHNGNTIYF; DNA: TGTGCCATCAGTGAGTCCGGGCACAATGGAAACACCATATATTTT
V: TRBV3-1/TRBV3-2; J: TRBJ1-6; D: NA; size: once; CDR3: CASSQGLSSSPLHF; DNA: TGTGCCAGCAGCCAAGGATTATCATCATCACCCCTCCACTTT